This entry lists 19 T cell receptor beta chains sequenced from one sample in a study of T cells after posttransplantation cyclophosphamide. Methotrexate plus calcineurin inhibitor accompanied controls' myeloablative marrow transplants; sampling was 1 year later. This table comes from immunoSEQ multiplex PCR, and its TCRdb copy is limited to in-frame clones, with some not included. The profile shows roughly 21,000 clones, around 89% of them singletons. Sequenced material: PBMCs, taken approximately twelve months after allogeneic stem cell transplant with calcineurin inhibitor and methotrexate. These receptors were collected from a female patient aged 25-40 years who received an allogeneic stem cell transplant from an unrelated donor, was CMV-positive, and had acute and chronic GVHD. These T cells may partly come from the graft donor.

This clone was observed once. V is TRBV6-5 and J is TRBJ2-2, with 11 bases lining up with TRBD1. CDR3 length: 15 residues. V lost 2 bases to trimming and J lost 6 bases; unmatched junction nucleotides: 2. Germline V gene sequence: CDR1 MNHEY, CDR2 SVGAGI. CDR3 sequence reads: CASSYPGQGAGELFF. The CDR3 nucleotides are TGTGCCAGCAGTTACCCGGGACAGGGGGCCGGGGAGCTGTTTTTT.

The chain couples TRBV6-1 to TRBJ2-3; possible D gene TRBD2, 6 bases. Trimming cost V 1 base and J 3 bases, with 11 bases left between them. The germline V gene has CDR1 MNHNS and CDR2 SASEGT. CDR3 length equals 15 residues. CDR3 sequence reads: CASSEGGGGTDTQYF. The CDR3 coding sequence is TGTGCCAGCAGTGAAGGGGGAGGAGGGACAGATACGCAGTATTTT.

V usage is TRBV10-3 and J usage is TRBJ1-5, with a tentative D call TRBD1 (6 bases). The germline CDR1 and CDR2 sequences are ENHRY and SYGVKD. Trimming stripped 10 bases from V and 3 bases from J, with 19 bases between. The CDR3 totals 15 residues. The CDR3 region is CATGGDGQPNQPQHF. For the CDR3, the DNA is TGTGCCACCGGGGGGGATGGACAGCCCAATCAGCCCCAGCATTTT.

This clone was observed a single time. The chain is built from TRBV12-5 and TRBJ2-1; 7 bases agree with TRBD1. Germline loops: CDR1 LGHNT, CDR2 FRNRAP. The trim removed 1 base at V and 2 bases at J, leaving 2 bases unmatched. The CDR3 is made up of 15 amino acids. The CDR3: CASGLGQGAYNEQFF. For the CDR3, the DNA is TGTGCTAGTGGTTTGGGACAGGGCGCCTACAATGAGCAGTTCTTC.

V is TRBV7-6 and J is TRBJ1-3; D gene ambiguous. Trimming shortened V by 2 bases and J by 1 base, and 9 bases separated the two germline ends. This CDR3 region has 15 residues. CDR1 and CDR2 (germline): SGHVS, FNYEAQ. CDR3 nucleotide sequence: TGTGCCAGCAGCTTAATGGCTCCTTCTGGAAACACCATATATTTT. Encoded protein: CASSLMAPSGNTIYF.

This chain joins TRBV11-2 and TRBJ2-1; D might be TRBD2 (6 bases). Germline V gene data show CDR1 as SGHAT and CDR2 as FQNNGV. This CDR3 has 14 amino acids. V lost 6 bases and J lost 6, with 15 bases in between. CDR3: CASSFGTLGNEQFF. The CDR3 DNA follows: TGTGCCAGCAGTTTCGGGACTTTGGGCAATGAGCAGTTCTTC.

The V call is TRBV27, the J call TRBJ2-3, with a tentative D call TRBD2 (5 bases). Germline V lookup: CDR1 MNHEY, CDR2 SMNVEV (reference sequence). The CDR3 covers 12 residues. V was clipped by 8 bases and J by 6 bases, with 12 bases between them. CDR3 DNA: TGTGCCAGCCGTCGAGGGTTGGATACGCAGTATTTT. It encodes CASRRGLDTQYF.

The gene calls are TRBV30 and TRBJ2-1, with 7 bases aligning to TRBD1. The CDR3 loop spans 12 amino acids. Germline V gene lookup returns CDR1 GTSNPN and CDR2 SVGIG (reference sequence). V lost 4 bases and J lost 3; bases outside the gene matches: 0. The DNA of the CDR3 is TGTGCCTGGACAGGGGGCTACAATGAGCAGTTCTTC. Translated, it gives CAWTGGYNEQFF.

The CDR3: CASSGGQGSQPQHF. The CDR3 DNA sequence: TGTGCCAGCAGTGGGGGACAGGGCAGCCAGCCCCAGCATTTT. V and J are TRBV6-5 and TRBJ1-5, with 9 bases that match TRBD1. The CDR3 is 14 amino acids. Per germline, CDR1 MNHEY and CDR2 SVGAGI. J was trimmed by 7 bases and V by 5 bases; bases with no gene match: 6.

The V call is TRBV5-8, the J call TRBJ2-2; TRBD1 matches 7 bases. Germline lookup yields CDR1 SGHTS and CDR2 YDEGEE. V was clipped by 4 bases and J by 1 base; unmatched bases: 10. This CDR3 has 17 amino acids. For the CDR3, the DNA is TGTGCCAGCAGCCAATCGACAGGGTGGGTGAACACCGGGGAGCTGTTTTTT. The encoded protein is CASSQSTGWVNTGELFF.

This clone was counted a single time. Additional DNA sequences in this sample encode the identical CDR3. The rearrangement links TRBV19 to TRBJ2-3, with TRBD2 as a possible D gene (5 bases). The CDR3 length is 13 residues. The V end was cut by 4 bases, the J end by 0 bases, with 5 bases between. Germline lookup yields CDR1 LNHDA and CDR2 SQIVND (reference sequence). For the CDR3, the DNA is TGTGCCAGTAGTAGCGGGAGCACAGATACGCAGTATTTT. Protein sequence: CASSSGSTDTQYF.

This chain links TRBV6-1 with TRBJ2-7; D unclear. V was shortened by 1 base and J by 3 bases, with 10 bases between the two germline ends. CDR3 length: 14 amino acids. Germline values: CDR1 MNHNS, CDR2 SASEGT. The CDR3 sequence is CASSEGFGVYEQYF. The CDR3 DNA follows: TGTGCCAGCAGTGAAGGTTTCGGTGTCTACGAGCAGTACTTC.

V gene TRBV5-1 combines with J gene TRBJ2-1; the D is unclear. V lost 0 bases and J lost 0, with 4 bases in between. Germline CDR1 reads SGHRS; CDR2 reads YFSETQ. This CDR3 is built from 14 residues. As DNA, the CDR3 is TGCGCCAGCAGCTTGGGGAGCTCCTACAATGAGCAGTTCTTC. Its protein is CASSLGSSYNEQFF.

The chain carries TRBV20-1 and TRBJ2-1, with D maybe TRBD2 (5 bases). Germline CDR1 reads DFQATT; CDR2 reads SNEGSKA (reference sequence). V was cut by 6 bases and J by 7 bases, with 7 bases left in between. The CDR3 totals 10 residues. The CDR3 spells CSATRNEQFF. The CDR3 nucleotides read TGCAGTGCAACTAGGAATGAGCAGTTCTTC.

The chain couples TRBV30 to TRBJ1-6, with a tentative D call TRBD1 (6 bases). The V gene lost 6 bases and the J gene lost 7 bases, with 19 bases spanning the gap. The length of the CDR3 is 15 residues. The germline V gene encodes CDR1 GTSNPN and CDR2 SVGIG (reference sequence). The CDR3 reads CACTRGGAQNSPLHF. CDR3 sequence (DNA): TGTGCCTGCACCAGGGGAGGGGCGCAAAATTCACCCCTCCACTTT.

The chain is built from TRBV19 and TRBJ1-1; 7 bases are shared with TRBD1. Germline V gene lookup returns CDR1 LNHDA and CDR2 SQIVND (reference sequence). CDR3 size: 14 residues. V shed 7 bases, J shed 3 bases, and the junction held 8 bases outside the gene matches. This CDR3 is CASTHPGGHTEAFF. The CDR3 coding sequence is TGTGCCAGTACCCATCCAGGGGGGCACACTGAAGCTTTCTTT.

The sample holds a few counts of this clone. The J gene is TRBJ1-5, the V gene TRBV6-6; 8 nucleotides line up with TRBD1. Germline V CDR1 and CDR2: MNHNY, SVGAGI (reference sequence). The CDR3 totals 14 residues. V dropped 0 bases and J dropped 6; count of bases not matched to a gene: 1. The CDR3 protein is CASSYSQGAQPQHF. The CDR3 DNA reads TGTGCCAGCAGTTACTCCCAGGGGGCTCAGCCCCAGCATTTT.

The V and J genes are TRBV20-1 and TRBJ2-5; D is unresolved. The CDR3 covers 10 residues. Germline loops: CDR1 DFQATT, CDR2 SNEGSKA (reference sequence). Trimming shortened V by 3 bases and J by 6 bases, and 5 bases separated the two germline ends. The CDR3 loop is CSASFKTQYF. The CDR3 bases are TGCAGTGCTAGTTTCAAGACCCAGTACTTC.

This clone was recorded once. The chain couples TRBV27 to TRBJ1-6, with D uncertain. The CDR3 loop spans 13 amino acids. The germline CDR1 and CDR2 sequences are MNHEY and SMNVEV (reference sequence). Trimming took 2 bases from V and 10 from J, leaving 9 bases between them. CDR3 sequence: CASSLRVGSPLHF. The CDR3 DNA follows: TGTGCCAGCAGTTTACGCGTGGGCTCACCCCTCCACTTT.